This T cell receptor beta chain was profiled in a study of spatial heterogeneity in lung cancer. Time point noted: sample taken at primary tumor resection. Unsorted tumor, nontumor lung tissue or cryopreserved PBMC supplied the whole RNA. Donors were 72 untreated early-stage non-small cell lung cancer patients. Germline CDR1 reads KGHDR; CDR2 reads SFDVKD. V was pared by 7 bases and J by 5 bases, with 19 bases between. This CDR3 contains 15 residues. One entry per CDR3 protein, called by TCRdb with MiXCR from the 5' RACE reads. Of tens of thousands of distinct CDR3 sequences listed, over 10% were seen once; the top ten hold 3.5% to 5.5%.

Material: PBMCs, obtained at surgery. The chain recombines TRBV24-1 with TRBJ2-5; D tentatively reads TRBD1 or TRBD2 (5 bases each). This TCR was sampled from a male donor with early-stage non-small cell lung cancer. The CDR3 sequence is CATSGNLGEGETQYF. CDR3 sequence (DNA): TGTGCCACCAGCGGAAACTTAGGAGAGGGGGAGACCCAGTACTTC.